These 27 T cell receptor beta chains originate from one sample sequenced in a study of shared clonotypes between healthy human individuals. The data were produced by immunoSEQ multiplex PCR, yet TCRdb's version contains in-frame clones alone and is incomplete. The sample contains roughly 770,000 clones, roughly 96% of which appear only once. It was CD45RO-negative cells, positively selected for CCR7, that made up naive CD8 cells, with terminally differentiated effector memory CD45RA+ cells excluded. Sample: naive CD8+ T cells sorted from blood. These TCRs come from a man aged 25 to 45 in good health.

In regard to this clone: The junction departs from germline at one end; a sequencing error may be responsible. The chain links TRBV27 to TRBJ2-5, with TRBD2 as a possible D gene (6 bases). This CDR3 contains 13 residues. CDR1 is MNHEY, CDR2 SMNVEV, per germline (reference sequence). CDR3 sequence: CACRSGPQETQYF. The CDR3 coding sequence is TGTGCCTGCAGGAGCGGGCCTCAAGAGACCCAGTACTTC.

The J gene is TRBJ2-7, the V gene TRBV5-6; 15 bases are a match to TRBD2. The CDR3 sequence is 15 residues long. Germline lookup yields CDR1 SGHDT and CDR2 YYEEEE. V lost 7 bases and J lost 7; bases outside the gene matches: 9. The CDR3 region is CASGGLAGGPWEQYF. As DNA, the CDR3 is TGTGCCAGCGGCGGACTAGCGGGAGGGCCTTGGGAGCAGTACTTC.

The rearrangement links TRBV9 to TRBJ2-7; D perhaps matches TRBD2 (6 bases). Germline V CDR1 and CDR2: SGDLS, YYNGEE. Trimming removed 0 bases from V and 2 bases from J, with 12 bases in between. This CDR3 contains 15 residues. The CDR3 loop reads CASSVEGGIPYEQYF. The CDR3 DNA sequence: TGTGCCAGCAGCGTAGAGGGCGGGATTCCCTACGAGCAGTACTTC.

This clone was seen a single time. The rearrangement links TRBV7-9 to TRBJ2-5; unclear D gene. The length of the CDR3 is 12 residues. Per germline, CDR1 SEHNR and CDR2 FQNEAQ (reference sequence). V was pared by 1 base and J by 7 bases, with 7 bases between. CDR3 DNA: TGTGCCAGCAGCTTAGAAACGGCGACCCAGTACTTC. It yields the protein CASSLETATQYF.

The rearrangement links TRBV2 to TRBJ2-7; no definite D call. The length of the CDR3 is 18 residues. The germline V gene encodes CDR1 SNHLY and CDR2 FYNNEI. V shed 3 bases and J shed 0 bases, with 21 bases lying between them. In nucleotides, the CDR3 is TGTGCCAGCAGTGATCTCGGTCAGATCCAGGCCGTCTCCTACGAGCAGTACTTC. Protein product: CASSDLGQIQAVSYEQYF.

The chain has TRBV4-1 and TRBJ1-2, with 7 nucleotides matching TRBD1. The J segment lost 5 bases and the V segment lost 3 bases, leaving 12 bases of the junction unmatched. Germline V lookup: CDR1 MGHRA, CDR2 YSYEKL. This CDR3 has 16 amino acids. The CDR3 protein is CASSHGSGGDQYGYTF. CDR3 sequence (DNA): TGCGCCAGCAGCCACGGTTCAGGGGGGGACCAATATGGCTACACCTTC.

The rearrangement joins TRBV2 to TRBJ2-7; no definite D call. CDR3 length: 18 residues. In germline, CDR1 is SNHLY, CDR2 FYNNEI. Trimming stripped 5 bases from V and 0 bases from J, with 23 bases between. The DNA of the CDR3 is TGTGCCAGCAGTAAACAAAGCTGGGCAGCCGTCAGCTCCTACGAGCAGTACTTC. Its translation: CASSKQSWAAVSSYEQYF.

The gene calls are TRBV9 and TRBJ2-3; no clear D gene. CDR1 and CDR2 from the germline V gene are SGDLS and YYNGEE. The ends were cut back, 3 bases at V and 0 bases at J, with 11 bases in the middle. CDR3 size: 15 residues. The CDR3 protein is CASSGATSSTDTQYF. The CDR3 region has the DNA TGTGCCAGCAGCGGGGCCACAAGCAGCACAGATACGCAGTATTTT.

This sequence joins TRBV5-1 and TRBJ1-1; D gene uncertain. CDR1 is SGHRS, CDR2 YFSETQ, per germline. The CDR3 runs to 13 residues. V dropped 7 bases and J dropped 2 bases, with 12 bases sitting between them. The CDR3 here is CASLDGSNTEAFF. The CDR3 DNA follows: TGCGCCAGCCTGGACGGATCTAACACTGAAGCTTTCTTT.

V and J are TRBV2 and TRBJ2-7; 7 bases line up with TRBD2. Germline assignment: CDR1 SNHLY and CDR2 FYNNEI. The CDR3 sequence is 14 residues long. V lost 7 bases, J lost 3 bases, and 9 bases stayed unmatched. CDR3 nucleotide sequence: TGTGCCAGCAATACGCGCGGGAGAGTCTACGAGCAGTACTTC. Protein product: CASNTRGRVYEQYF.

This chain links TRBV28 with TRBJ2-3; no clear D. The germline V gene has CDR1 MDHEN and CDR2 SYDVKM. CDR3 length equals 13 residues. V lost 5 bases, J lost 2 bases, and 8 bases lay in between. The CDR3 DNA reads TGTGCCAGCAGTGTCCCGGACACAGATACGCAGTATTTT. The encoded protein is CASSVPDTDTQYF.

V and J are TRBV28 and TRBJ2-4, with TRBD2 as a possible D gene (6 bases). The length of the CDR3 is 16 residues. Germline CDR1 and CDR2: MDHEN and SYDVKM. Trimming stripped 1 base from V and 9 bases from J, with 19 bases between. In DNA, the CDR3 is TGTGCCAGCAGTTTATCAATCGGATCCTCCGGGAGCATTCAGTACTTC. Residues: CASSLSIGSSGSIQYF.

The rearrangement uses TRBV11-2 and TRBJ1-5; D is undetermined. V was shortened by 1 base and J by 9 bases, with 13 bases between the two germline ends. The CDR3 is made up of 14 amino acids. Germline CDR1 SGHAT, CDR2 FQNNGV. CDR3 residues: CASSLGAIGGPQHF. CDR3 bases: TGTGCCAGCAGCTTAGGGGCCATCGGCGGGCCCCAGCATTTT.

The chain has TRBV15 and TRBJ1-2; D remains ambiguous. CDR1 LNHNV and CDR2 YYDKDF come from the germline V gene (reference sequence). V was pared by 0 bases and J by 1 base, with 24 bases between. The CDR3 totals 20 residues. Here the CDR3 reads CATSRDPPGGPPDGNYGYTF. In nucleotides, the CDR3 is TGTGCCACCAGCAGAGATCCCCCAGGAGGCCCTCCGGACGGTAACTATGGCTACACCTTC.

This chain joins TRBV19 and TRBJ1-5; TRBD1 agrees at 9 bases. This CDR3 comprises 17 residues. After removal of 3 bases from V and 0 bases from J, the junction contained 6 bases not matched to a gene. Germline V lookup: CDR1 LNHDA, CDR2 SQIVND (reference sequence). The CDR3 reads CASSIPGQGLSNQPQHF. As DNA, the CDR3 is TGTGCCAGTAGTATCCCGGGACAGGGACTTAGCAATCAGCCCCAGCATTTT.

A remark on this clone: Other DNA sequences from this sample encode an identical CDR3 as well. This chain uses TRBV27 with TRBJ2-2; no firm D call. The germline V gene encodes CDR1 MNHEY and CDR2 SMNVEV (reference sequence). This CDR3 spans 12 amino acids. Trimming took off 5 bases at V and 2 bases at J, with 3 bases between the two ends. The CDR3: CASSQNTGELFF. CDR3 nucleotides: TGTGCCAGCAGTCAAAACACCGGGGAGCTGTTTTTT.

The rearrangement links TRBV2 to TRBJ1-4; D gene ambiguous. Germline assignment: CDR1 SNHLY and CDR2 FYNNEI. The CDR3 totals 15 residues. Trimming stripped 7 bases from V and 0 bases from J, with 12 bases between. The CDR3 coding sequence is TGTGCCAGCATTGGTACGCGAGCAACTAATGAAAAACTGTTTTTT. It yields the protein CASIGTRATNEKLFF.

In DNA form, the CDR3 reads TGTGCCAGCAGTGAAGGCCAGGGGAGCACAGATACGCAGTATTTT. Protein product: CASSEGQGSTDTQYF. The V call is TRBV2, the J call TRBJ2-3, with D possibly matching TRBD1 (6 bases). The V gene's germline CDR1 is SNHLY and CDR2 FYNNEI. The V gene lost 1 base and the J gene lost 0 bases, with 8 bases spanning the gap. The CDR3 contains 15 residues.

The genes are TRBV27 and TRBJ2-7; 9 positions match TRBD1. Losses at the gene ends were 6 bases for V and 3 bases for J; bases not matched to a gene: 9. The CDR3 is 15 residues long. The germline CDR1 and CDR2 sequences are MNHEY and SMNVEV (reference sequence). CDR3: CASSQGQGYFYEQYF. Written as DNA, the CDR3 is TGTGCCAGCAGCCAGGGACAGGGCTATTTCTACGAGCAGTACTTC.

V gene TRBV29-1 combines with J gene TRBJ2-1; unclear D gene. Germline CDR1 and CDR2: SQVTM and ANQGSEA. This CDR3 comprises 19 residues. With 0 bases removed from V and 0 bases from J, the gap between germline ends came to 21 bases. CDR3 nucleotide sequence: TGCAGCGTTGAAGACCTCCTGGGGATGAAGAGTAACTCCTACAATGAGCAGTTCTTC. The encoded protein is CSVEDLLGMKSNSYNEQFF.

This rearrangement joins TRBV7-9 to TRBJ2-7; TRBD1 or TRBD2 may be the D gene (5 bases each). CDR3 length: 17 residues. The V and J ends lost 1 base and 3 bases respectively, with 19 bases between them. Germline CDR1 is SEHNR and CDR2 is FQNEAQ (reference sequence). The CDR3 DNA follows: TGTGCCAGCAGCTTAGGTCGGGGCAACACAGAGCTCTACGAGCAGTACTTC. It translates to CASSLGRGNTELYEQYF.

The sample holds a few counts of this clone. The J gene is TRBJ1-4, the V gene TRBV7-9; TRBD1 might be the D (5 bases). Germline CDR1 is SEHNR and CDR2 is FQNEAQ (reference sequence). CDR3 length: 17 residues. The V end lost 1 base, the J end lost 0 bases, and 12 bases lay between the germline ends. CDR3 amino acids: CASSLGGTGATNEKLFF. The CDR3 DNA reads as TGTGCCAGCAGCTTAGGGGGGACGGGAGCAACTAATGAAAAACTGTTTTTT.

This chain joins TRBV6-1 and TRBJ2-1; 10 nucleotides agree with TRBD2. The CDR3 extends over 15 amino acids. Trimming took 4 bases from V and 4 from J; bases not matched to a gene: 4. Germline V gene lookup returns CDR1 MNHNS and CDR2 SASEGT. In nucleotides, the CDR3 is TGTGCCAGCAGTGTAACTAGCGGGACTTACAATGAGCAGTTCTTC. This codes for CASSVTSGTYNEQFF.

This clone was seen just once. The V and J genes are TRBV7-6 and TRBJ2-5, with D maybe TRBD2 (6 bases). From germline, CDR1 is SGHVS and CDR2 FNYEAQ. The V gene lost 6 bases and the J gene lost 5 bases, with 13 bases spanning the gap. This CDR3 contains 13 residues. CDR3 sequence (DNA): TGTGCCAGCAGAACTAGTCGGGGGGAGACCCAGTACTTC. Translation: CASRTSRGETQYF.

This clone was seen more than once but under ten times. Other DNA variants within this sample encode the same CDR3. The CDR3 DNA reads as TGCAGCGTTAGGGGGAACTATGGCTACACCTTC. Translating gives CSVRGNYGYTF. The V gene is TRBV29-1, the J gene TRBJ1-2; D may be TRBD1 (6 bases). The germline V gene encodes CDR1 SQVTM and CDR2 ANQGSEA. CDR3 length: 11 residues. V lost 5 bases and J 2 bases, leaving 6 bases between the germline ends. Looking up the rest from reference TRBV29-1 and TRBJ1-2 gives the full variable domain: SAVISQKPSRDICQRGTSLTIQCQVDSQVTMMFWYRQQPGQSLTLIATANQGSEATYESGFVIDKFPISRPNLTFSTLTVSNMSPEDSSIYLCSVRGNYGYTFGSGTRLTVV.

The V and J genes are TRBV18 and TRBJ2-1, with no clear D. Trimming took 2 bases from V and 5 from J, leaving 16 bases between them. The CDR3 sequence is 16 residues long. Germline V CDR1 and CDR2: KGHSH, LQKENI. The chain's CDR3 is CASSPSPPHKDNEQFF. As DNA, the CDR3 is TGTGCCAGCTCACCATCTCCACCCCATAAAGACAATGAGCAGTTCTTC. The complete variable domain, with remaining parts taken from reference TRBV18 and TRBJ2-1, reads NAGVMQNPRHLVRRRGQEARLRCSPMKGHSHVYWYRQLPEEGLKFMVYLQKENIIDESGMPKERFSAEFPKEGPSILRIQQVVRGDSAAYFCASSPSPPHKDNEQFFGPGTRLTVL.

About this clone itself: The sample holds other DNA sequences that translate to the same CDR3. The chain employs TRBV27 and TRBJ2-7; 8 nucleotides agree with TRBD1. Germline loops: CDR1 MNHEY, CDR2 SMNVEV (reference sequence). V shed 2 bases and J 4 bases; nucleotides not matched to a gene: 7. CDR3 length: 15 residues. The CDR3 protein is CASSLSGQGDYEQYF. The CDR3 nucleotides are TGTGCCAGCAGTTTAAGCGGACAGGGTGATTACGAGCAGTACTTC.